This passage covers 13 T cell receptor beta chains from one sample sequenced in a study of T cells in women clearing cervical HPV infection (dated by TCRdb to the late 2010s). Library preparation employed the immunoSEQ multiplex PCR assay. In its TCRdb copy, this immuneACCESS table keeps in-frame sequences only and misses some clones. Where compared with another copy, unresolved V genes explain less than half of these, and the others have no known cause. This sample's table lists 20,000 to 30,000 clones. Jointly, the top ten make up roughly 5.5% of the sample. Input material: blood buffy coat. The receptors derive from a woman aged 18 to 75 with a cervical HPV16 infection that either progressed to CIN3+ or cleared (not recorded which).

As regards this clone: With the read ending 3 residues before the CDR3 end, the germline J gene is used to fill in that end. V and J are TRBV7-3 and TRBJ1-2; D not resolved. Germline assignment: CDR1 SGHTA and CDR2 FQGTGA. The length of the CDR3 is 16 residues. CDR3 sequence: CASSSLAGDNGDTYTF. The CDR3 DNA, read in part, is TGTGCCAGCAGCTCGCTAGCGGGAGATAATGGAGATACC. Based on the CDR3 plus reference TRBV7-3 and TRBJ1-2, the full variable domain is GAGVSQTPSNKVTEKGKYVELRCDPISGHTALYWYRQSLGQGPEFLIYFQGTGAADDSGLPNDRFFAVRPEGSVSTLKIQRTERGDSAVYLCASSSLAGDNGDTYTFGSGTRLTVV.

Comments on this clone: Read sequence stops 3 residues before the CDR3 end, and the germline J gene provides the missing end. V and J are TRBV10-2 and TRBJ1-4; TRBD1 matches 10 bases. Germline V lookup: CDR1 WSHSY, CDR2 SAAADI. This CDR3 comprises 13 residues. J was trimmed by 8 bases and V by 6 bases; bases with no gene match: 3. Incomplete CDR3 DNA: TGCGCCAGCAGCGGACAGGGGGGCGAAAAA. It translates to CASSGQGGEK. The whole CDR3 is CASSGQGGEKLFF.

The DNA read from the CDR3 is TGCGCCAGCAGCCCTCGAGGGCCAGGGGACACCGGGGAG. Translated, it gives CASSPRGPGDTGE. In full, the CDR3 reads CASSPRGPGDTGELFF. The rearrangement uses TRBV5-1 and TRBJ2-2; TRBD1 is a possible D gene (6 bases). Sequencing ends 3 residues short of the CDR3 end; the germline J gene provides the rest. CDR3 length: 16 amino acids. Germline CDR1 and CDR2: SGHRS and YFSETQ. The V end was cut by 4 bases, the J end by 3 bases, with 16 bases between. Using reference TRBV5-1 and TRBJ2-2 for the parts outside the CDR3, the full variable domain is KAGVTQTPRYLIKTRGQQVTLSCSPISGHRSVSWYQQTPGQGLQFLFEYFSETQRNKGNFPGRFSGRQFSNSRSEMNVSTLELGDSALYLCASSPRGPGDTGELFFGEGSRLTVL.

Note on this clone: Read data end 3 residues before the CDR3 end; the end is taken from the germline J gene. This chain uses TRBV18 with TRBJ1-1; unclear D gene. CDR3 length equals 13 residues. Germline V gene sequence: CDR1 KGHSH, CDR2 LQKENI. V was pared by 5 bases and J by 1 base, with 8 bases between. The CDR3 loop is CASSSNRNTEAFF. The CDR3 DNA, read in part, is TGTGCCAGCTCATCCAACAGGAACACTGAA.

About this clone: The read ends 3 residues before the CDR3 terminus; that terminus is restored from the germline J gene. The chain joins TRBV2 to TRBJ1-2, with 12 bases aligning to TRBD1. Germline-derived CDR1 and CDR2 are SNHLY and FYNNEI. J was trimmed by 5 bases and V by 6 bases; bases with no gene match: 7. The CDR3 is 15 residues long. The CDR3 sequence is CASRLGQGARYGYTF. CDR3 DNA, as far as it was read: TGTGCCAGCAGGCTGGGACAGGGGGCGCGGTATGGC.

Its frequency marks this clone as medium-sized (0.01 to 0.1%). The read gets to within 3 residues of the CDR3 end, and the germline J gene fills in the rest. The chain has TRBV12-3 or TRBV12-4 and TRBJ2-3; a weak D match, TRBD2 (6 bases). The CDR3 spans 16 residues. Trimming pared 2 bases from V and 0 bases from J, leaving 12 bases between. The DNA read from the CDR3 is TGTGCCAGCAGTTTATTAGGGAGGACTAGCACAGATACG. This translates into CASSLLGRTSTDT. The entire CDR3 sequence reads CASSLLGRTSTDTQYF.

On this clone: Sequencing ends 3 residues short of the CDR3 end; the germline J gene provides the rest. The rearrangement uses TRBV30 and TRBJ1-5; no reliable D call. Germline V gene lookup returns CDR1 GTSNPN and CDR2 SVGIG (reference sequence). The CDR3 consists of 14 residues. The CDR3 sequence is CAWSVGGQTDPQHF. The covered CDR3 bases are TGTGCCTGGAGTGTTGGCGGGCAAACAGATCCC. Full variable domain (rest looked up from reference TRBV30 and TRBJ1-5): SQTIHQWPATLVQPVGSPLSLECTVEGTSNPNLYWYRQAAGRGLQLLFYSVGIGQISSEVPQNLSASRPQDRQFILSSKKLLLSDSGFYLCAWSVGGQTDPQHFGDGTRLSIL.

Note on this clone: The CDR3 end lies 3 residues beyond the end of the read and is filled in from the germline J gene. This rearrangement joins TRBV20-1 to TRBJ2-3; 8 bases are shared with TRBD2. The germline V gene has CDR1 DFQATT and CDR2 SNEGSKA (reference sequence). CDR3 length: 14 residues. The CDR3 sequence: CSARVGGAGQTQYF. The sequenced part of the CDR3 DNA is TGCAGTGCTAGAGTCGGGGGGGCCGGGCAGACG.

In regard to this clone: The read ends 3 residues shy of where the CDR3 ends; the end is completed using the germline J gene. The rearrangement joins TRBV7-8 to TRBJ1-2; TRBD1 matches 7 bases. The junction had 5 bases not matched to a gene; V was cut back by 4 bases and J by 3 bases. The CDR3 length is 14 residues. Germline values: CDR1 SGHVS, CDR2 FQNEAQ. The CDR3 bases that were read are TGTGCCAGCAGCTCGCGGACAGGTGACTATGGC. Amino acids: CASSSRTGDYG. The whole CDR3 is CASSSRTGDYGYTF.

Concerning this clone itself: The DNA ends 3 residues before the CDR3 does, and the rest of the CDR3 is filled in from the germline J gene. The chain carries TRBV6-1 and TRBJ2-3, with 9 bases matching TRBD2. Germline V gene data show CDR1 as MNHNS and CDR2 as SASEGT. J gave up 7 bases and V 3 bases, and 8 bases lay outside the gene matches. The CDR3 runs 15 residues. The CDR3 here is CASSDLAGVGNTQYF. Partial CDR3 DNA: TGTGCCAGCAGTGATTTAGCGGGGGTAGGGAATACG.

On this clone itself: The read gets to within 3 residues of the CDR3 end, and the germline J gene fills in the rest. The chain uses TRBV7-6 and TRBJ1-2, with D tentatively TRBD1 (6 bases). The germline gives CDR1 SGHVS, CDR2 FNYEAQ. There are 16 residues in the CDR3. CDR3 DNA (partial): TGTGCCAGCAGTTTAACGAGGACAGCCACCTACAATGAC. As protein: CASSLTRTATYND. The whole CDR3 region reads CASSLTRTATYNDYTF.

Turning to this clone: The CDR3 end is not reached by the read, which stops 3 residues before it; the germline J gene fills it in. The gene calls are TRBV6-1 and TRBJ2-4; possible D gene TRBD1, 5 bases. Germline CDR1 reads MNHNS; CDR2 reads SASEGT. This CDR3 contains 12 residues. This chain's CDR3 is CASSETAYGQYF. The covered CDR3 bases are TGTGCCAGCAGTGAGACAGCCTATGGT.

Regarding this clone: The read terminates 3 residues ahead of where the CDR3 ends, so the germline J gene completes it. The chain recombines TRBV19 with TRBJ2-5; D is perhaps TRBD1 (5 bases). Per germline, CDR1 LNHDA and CDR2 SQIVND (reference sequence). Trimming cost V 1 base and J 4 bases, with 16 bases left between them. The length of the CDR3 is 16 residues. The DNA read from the CDR3 is TGTGCCAGTAGTATAGGCCCCCAGGGAATTCGAGAGACC. Translating it yields CASSIGPQGIRET. The CDR3 in full is CASSIGPQGIRETQYF.